The text below deals with one TCR beta chain. Antigen: not known. The data originate from a study of post-analysis software for immune sequencing data. Study findings and constraints: In patients, about 5 TRBV segments were more frequent than in controls, with TRBV5-6, TRBV5-1 and TRBV20-1 among them.

CDR1 is SNHLY, CDR2 FYNNEI, per germline. This CDR3 is built from 13 residues. V was trimmed by 7 bases and J by 1 base, leaving 8 bases between them. cDNA libraries for TCR beta contained unique molecular identifiers. TCRdb re-derived calls from the PCR reads in MiXCR, one entry per CDR3 protein. The sample has roughly 600,000 distinct CDR3 sequences, 44% seen once. Sequencing was carried out using blood. The chain couples TRBV2 to TRBJ2-1; D remains ambiguous. The receptor was derived from a girl aged 10 to 17 with multiple sclerosis. The CDR3 loop reads CASTVTSYNEQFF. DNA of the CDR3: TGTGCCAGCACCGTAACGTCCTACAATGAGCAGTTCTTC.